Sequencing of this TCR beta chain was carried out in a study of Graves' ophthalmopathy and Graves' hyperthyroidism. Overall study results and limits: At 65% to 71% sensitivity and about 72% specificity, the model predicted progression of the ophthalmopathy.

This clonotype occurred many times. Its cognate antigen is unknown. Germline V lookup: CDR1 DFQATT, CDR2 SNEGSKA (reference sequence). The CDR3 sequence is 14 residues long. V shed 6 bases and J shed 2 bases, with 17 bases lying between them. Diagnoses were established from clinical symptoms, serum thyroxine, TRAb, thyroid ultrasound and orbital computed tomography. 10 ml of fresh blood yielded the PBMCs by density gradient. The sequenced template was RNA, covering the TCR beta CDR3 region. An initial RT-PCR round employing HTBI primers preceded a second-round multiplex PCR. From the multiplex PCR reads, TCRdb called clonotypes with MiXCR, one entry per CDR3 protein. The table records 340,000 or so distinct CDR3 sequences, roughly 15% of them present only once.

This rearrangement joins TRBV20-1 to TRBJ2-7; D tentatively fits TRBD1 or TRBD2 (7 bases each). The receptor comes from an adult man with Graves' ophthalmopathy. Source material: peripheral blood. This chain's CDR3 is CSAEGRDRAYEQYF. CDR3 nucleotides: TGCAGTGCAGAGGGGAGGGACAGAGCCTACGAGCAGTACTTC.